This section outlines one T cell receptor beta chain sequence together with its context. What it binds is not known. This sample is drawn from a study of cytotoxic CD8 clonotypes in ibrutinib-treated CLL. Study summary: Among patients, around 25 responded partially and 2 completely; around 15 then stayed remitted and around 12 progressed after median roughly 68 months.

The CDR3 is made up of 14 amino acids. Trimming took off 4 bases at V and 4 bases at J, with 10 bases between the two ends. CDR1 and CDR2 (germline): MRHNA, SNTAGT. The study, taken as a whole, reports: Sampling time points were not equivalent between sustained-remission and progressing patients. The clonality went up when patients responded to ibrutinib and dropped back toward baseline at progression.

Depth targeted 1 in 200,000 to 1 in 1 million T cells, averaging approximately 9.9x coverage per clonotype. Profiled with immunoSEQ multiplex PCR; TCRdb holds only in-frame clones, not every one. The table lists under 75,000 clones, more than 70% of them singletons. The TCR originated in a human donor with chronic lymphocytic leukemia. The starting material was PBMCs, obtained after 12 months of ibrutinib treatment. The J gene is TRBJ2-2, the V gene TRBV6-4, with D uncertain. CDR3 in amino acids: CASSALSGTGELFF. The CDR3 DNA is TGTGCCAGCAGTGCACTATCGGGCACCGGGGAGCTGTTTTTT.